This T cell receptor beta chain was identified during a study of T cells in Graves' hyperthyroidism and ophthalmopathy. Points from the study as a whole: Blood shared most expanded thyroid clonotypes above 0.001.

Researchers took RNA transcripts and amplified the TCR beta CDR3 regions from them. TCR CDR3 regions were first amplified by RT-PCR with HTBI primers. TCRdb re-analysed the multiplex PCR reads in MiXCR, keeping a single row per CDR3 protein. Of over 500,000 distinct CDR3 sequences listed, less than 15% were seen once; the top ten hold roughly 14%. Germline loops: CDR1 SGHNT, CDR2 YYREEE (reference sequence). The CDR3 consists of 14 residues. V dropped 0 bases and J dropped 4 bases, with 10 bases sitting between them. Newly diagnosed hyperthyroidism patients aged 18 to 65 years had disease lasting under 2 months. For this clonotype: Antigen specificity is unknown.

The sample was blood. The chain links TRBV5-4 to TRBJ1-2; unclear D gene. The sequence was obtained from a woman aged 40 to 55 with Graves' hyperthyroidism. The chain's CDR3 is CASSLDTEVYGYTF. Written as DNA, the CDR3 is TGTGCCAGCAGCTTGGATACAGAAGTCTATGGCTACACCTTC.